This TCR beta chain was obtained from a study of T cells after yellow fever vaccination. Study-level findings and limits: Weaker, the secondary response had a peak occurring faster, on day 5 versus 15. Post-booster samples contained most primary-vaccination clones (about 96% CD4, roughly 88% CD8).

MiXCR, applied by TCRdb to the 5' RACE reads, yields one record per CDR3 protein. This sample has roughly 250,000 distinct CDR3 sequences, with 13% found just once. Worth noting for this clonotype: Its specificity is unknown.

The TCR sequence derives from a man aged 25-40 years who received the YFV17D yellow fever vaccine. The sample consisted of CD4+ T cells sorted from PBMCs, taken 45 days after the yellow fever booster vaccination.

As DNA, the CDR3 is TGTGCCAGCAGCTTACGATCGCGGGAAGAGACCCAGTACTTC. It translates to CASSLRSREETQYF. The chain joins TRBV7-7 to TRBJ2-5; D possibly corresponds to TRBD2 (5 bases). The CDR3 runs 14 residues. The germline V gene has CDR1 SSHAT and CDR2 FNYEAQ (reference sequence). The V gene lost 2 bases and the J gene lost 3 bases, with 10 bases spanning the gap.